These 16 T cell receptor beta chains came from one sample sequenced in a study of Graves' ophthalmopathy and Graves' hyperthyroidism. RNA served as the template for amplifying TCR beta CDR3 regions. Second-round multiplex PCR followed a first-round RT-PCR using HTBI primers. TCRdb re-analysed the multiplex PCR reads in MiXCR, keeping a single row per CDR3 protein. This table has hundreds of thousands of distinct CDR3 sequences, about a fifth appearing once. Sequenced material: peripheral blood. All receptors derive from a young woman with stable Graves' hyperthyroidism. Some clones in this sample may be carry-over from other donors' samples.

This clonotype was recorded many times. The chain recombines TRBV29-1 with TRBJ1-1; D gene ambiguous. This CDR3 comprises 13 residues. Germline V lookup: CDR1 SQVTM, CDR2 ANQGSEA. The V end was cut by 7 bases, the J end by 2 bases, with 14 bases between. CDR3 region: CSAAERFNTEAFF. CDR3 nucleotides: TGCAGCGCGGCAGAGAGGTTCAACACTGAAGCTTTCTTT. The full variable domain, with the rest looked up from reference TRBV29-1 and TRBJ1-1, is SAVISQKPSRDICQRGTSLTIQCQVDSQVTMMFWYRQQPGQSLTLIATANQGSEATYESGFVIDKFPISRPNLTFSTLTVSNMSPEDSSIYLCSAAERFNTEAFFGQGTRLTVV.

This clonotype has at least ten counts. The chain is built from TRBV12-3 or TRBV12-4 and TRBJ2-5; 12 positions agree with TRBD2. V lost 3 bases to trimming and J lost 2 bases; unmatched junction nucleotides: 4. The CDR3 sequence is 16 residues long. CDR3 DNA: TGTGCCAGCAGTTTCACTAGCGGGGGGCCTCAAGAGACCCAGTACTTC. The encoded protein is CASSFTSGGPQETQYF.

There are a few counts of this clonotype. The CDR3 region has the DNA TGCAGTGCCCAAGCCCGGGACCCAATTCGGCCCCAGCATTTT. It yields the protein CSAQARDPIRPQHF. The rearrangement uses TRBV20-1 and TRBJ1-5; the D gene is possibly TRBD1 (5 bases). The CDR3 spans 14 residues. Deletions cut 6 bases from V and 9 bases from J, with 21 bases between. Germline V gene sequence: CDR1 DFQATT, CDR2 SNEGSKA (reference sequence).

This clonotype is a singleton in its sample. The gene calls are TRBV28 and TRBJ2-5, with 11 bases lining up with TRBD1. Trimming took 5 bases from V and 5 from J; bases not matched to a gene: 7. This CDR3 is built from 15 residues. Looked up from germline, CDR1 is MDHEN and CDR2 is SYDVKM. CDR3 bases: TGTGCCAGCAGTGACCGGGACAGGGGGAAGGAGACCCAGTACTTC. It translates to CASSDRDRGKETQYF.

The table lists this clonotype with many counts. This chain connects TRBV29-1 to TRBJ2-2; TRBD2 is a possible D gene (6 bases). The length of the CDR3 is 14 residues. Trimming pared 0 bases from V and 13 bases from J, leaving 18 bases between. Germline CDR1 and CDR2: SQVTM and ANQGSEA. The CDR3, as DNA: TGCAGCGTTGAAGACGAGGGACTCCAGGGACGGCTGTTTTTT. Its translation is CSVEDEGLQGRLFF.

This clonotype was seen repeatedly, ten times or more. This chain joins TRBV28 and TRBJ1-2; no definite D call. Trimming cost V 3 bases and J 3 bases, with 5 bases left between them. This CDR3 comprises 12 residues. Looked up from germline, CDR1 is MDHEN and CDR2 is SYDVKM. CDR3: CASSLRDYGYTF. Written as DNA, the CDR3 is TGTGCCAGCAGTTTGAGAGACTATGGCTACACCTTC.

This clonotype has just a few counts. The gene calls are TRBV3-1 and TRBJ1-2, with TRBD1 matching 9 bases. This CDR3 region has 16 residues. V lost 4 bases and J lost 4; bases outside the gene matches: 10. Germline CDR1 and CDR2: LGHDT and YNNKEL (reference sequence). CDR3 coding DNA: TGTGCCAGCAGCCGCAGGACAGGGGAAGGGGCCTATGGCTACACCTTC. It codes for CASSRRTGEGAYGYTF.

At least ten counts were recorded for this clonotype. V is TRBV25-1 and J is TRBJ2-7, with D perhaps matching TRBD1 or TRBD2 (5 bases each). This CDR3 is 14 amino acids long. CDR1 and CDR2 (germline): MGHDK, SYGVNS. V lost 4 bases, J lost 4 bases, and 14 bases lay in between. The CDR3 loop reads CASSGSQGPYEQYF. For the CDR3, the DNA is TGTGCCAGCAGTGGAAGTCAGGGACCATACGAGCAGTACTTC.

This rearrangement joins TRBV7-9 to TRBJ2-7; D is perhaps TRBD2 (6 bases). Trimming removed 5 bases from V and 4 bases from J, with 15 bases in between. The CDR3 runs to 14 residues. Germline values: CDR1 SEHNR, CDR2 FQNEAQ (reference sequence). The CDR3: CASSPGGITYEQYF. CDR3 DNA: TGTGCCAGCAGCCCCGGGGGAATCACATACGAGCAGTACTTC.

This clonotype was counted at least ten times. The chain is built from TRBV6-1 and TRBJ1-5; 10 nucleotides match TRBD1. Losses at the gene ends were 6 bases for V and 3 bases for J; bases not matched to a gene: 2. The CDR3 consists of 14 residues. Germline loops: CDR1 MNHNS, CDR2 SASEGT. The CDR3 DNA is TGTGCCAGCAGGACAGGGGGCAACAATCAGCCCCAGCATTTT. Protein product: CASRTGGNNQPQHF.

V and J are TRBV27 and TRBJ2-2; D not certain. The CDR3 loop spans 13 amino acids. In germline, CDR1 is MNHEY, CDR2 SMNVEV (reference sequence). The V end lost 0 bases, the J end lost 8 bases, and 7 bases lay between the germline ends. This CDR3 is CASSLSWRGELFF. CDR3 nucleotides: TGTGCCAGCAGTTTATCATGGCGAGGGGAGCTGTTTTTT.

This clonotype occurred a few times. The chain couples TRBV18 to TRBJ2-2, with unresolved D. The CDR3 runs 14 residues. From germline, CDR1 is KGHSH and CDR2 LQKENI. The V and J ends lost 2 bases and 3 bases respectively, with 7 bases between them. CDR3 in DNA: TGTGCCAGCTCACCAGGGGTTGACACCGGGGAGCTGTTTTTT. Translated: CASSPGVDTGELFF.

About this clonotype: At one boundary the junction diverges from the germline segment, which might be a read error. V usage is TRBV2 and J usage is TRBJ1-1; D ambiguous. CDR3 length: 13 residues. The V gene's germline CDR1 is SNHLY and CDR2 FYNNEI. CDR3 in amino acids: CVSSENLNTEAFF. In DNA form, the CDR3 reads TGTGTCAGCAGTGAAAATCTGAACACTGAAGCTTTCTTT.

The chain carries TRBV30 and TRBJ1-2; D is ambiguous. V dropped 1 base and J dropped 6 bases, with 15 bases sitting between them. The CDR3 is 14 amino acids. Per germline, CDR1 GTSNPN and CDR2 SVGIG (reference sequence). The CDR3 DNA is TGTGCCTGGAGTGCGGGTCGCGATAGTCATGGCTACACCTTC. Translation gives CAWSAGRDSHGYTF.

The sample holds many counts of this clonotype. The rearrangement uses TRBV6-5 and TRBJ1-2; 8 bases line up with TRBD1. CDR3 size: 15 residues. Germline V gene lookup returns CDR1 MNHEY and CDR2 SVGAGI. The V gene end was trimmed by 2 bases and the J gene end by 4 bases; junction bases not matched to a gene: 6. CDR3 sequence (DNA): TGTGCCAGCAGTTACGGGAGGACAGGGAGCTATGGCTACACCTTC. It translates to CASSYGRTGSYGYTF.

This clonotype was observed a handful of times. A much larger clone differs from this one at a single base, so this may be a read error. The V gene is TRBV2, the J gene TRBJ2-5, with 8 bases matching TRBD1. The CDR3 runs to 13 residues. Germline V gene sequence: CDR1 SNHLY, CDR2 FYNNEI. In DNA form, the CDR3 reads TGTGCCAGCAGTGGGGACAGGCAAGAGACCAAGTACTTC. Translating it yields CASSGDRQETKYF.